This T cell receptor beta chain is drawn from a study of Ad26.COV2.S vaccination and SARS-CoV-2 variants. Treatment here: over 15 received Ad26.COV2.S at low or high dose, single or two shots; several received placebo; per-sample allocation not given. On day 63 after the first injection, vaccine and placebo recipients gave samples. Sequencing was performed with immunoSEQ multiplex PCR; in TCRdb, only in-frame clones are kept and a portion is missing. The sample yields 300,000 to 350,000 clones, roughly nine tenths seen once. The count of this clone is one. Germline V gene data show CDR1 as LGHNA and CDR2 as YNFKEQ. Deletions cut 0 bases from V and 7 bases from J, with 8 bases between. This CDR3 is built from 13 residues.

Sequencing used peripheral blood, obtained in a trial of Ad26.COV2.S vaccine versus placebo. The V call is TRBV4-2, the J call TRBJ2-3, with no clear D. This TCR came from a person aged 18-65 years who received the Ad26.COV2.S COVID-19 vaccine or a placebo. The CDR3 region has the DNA TGTGCCAGCAGCCAAGATCTCTTTAATACGCAGTATTTT. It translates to CASSQDLFNTQYF.